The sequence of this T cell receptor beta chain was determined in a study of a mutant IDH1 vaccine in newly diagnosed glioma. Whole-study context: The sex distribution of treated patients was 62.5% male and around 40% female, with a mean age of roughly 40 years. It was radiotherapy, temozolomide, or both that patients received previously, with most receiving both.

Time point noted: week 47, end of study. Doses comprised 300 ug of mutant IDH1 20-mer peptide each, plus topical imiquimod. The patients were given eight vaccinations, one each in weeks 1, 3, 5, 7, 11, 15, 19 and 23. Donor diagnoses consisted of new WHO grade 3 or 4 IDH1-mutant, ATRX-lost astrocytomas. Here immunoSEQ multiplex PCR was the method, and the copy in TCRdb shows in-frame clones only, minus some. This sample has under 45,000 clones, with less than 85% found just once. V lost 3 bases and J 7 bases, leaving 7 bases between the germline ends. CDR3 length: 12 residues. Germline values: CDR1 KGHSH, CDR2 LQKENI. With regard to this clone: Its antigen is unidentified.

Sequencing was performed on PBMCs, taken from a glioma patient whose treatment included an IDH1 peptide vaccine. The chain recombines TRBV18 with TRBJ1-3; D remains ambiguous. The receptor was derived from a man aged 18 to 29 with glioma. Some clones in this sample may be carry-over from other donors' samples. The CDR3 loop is CASSPPGNTIYF. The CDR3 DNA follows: TGTGCCAGCTCACCGCCGGGGAACACCATATATTTT.